This record covers a single T cell receptor beta chain. Antigen specificity is unknown. V lost 5 bases, J lost 2 bases, and 2 bases stayed unmatched. This CDR3 has 13 residues. The germline CDR1 and CDR2 sequences are SGHNT and YENEEA. The source of the sample is a study of cytomegalovirus exposure and HLA in healthy donors. General study points: Three CMV-associated chains proved CMV antigen-specific in vitro.

Amplification used 60 Vbeta primers and 13 Jbeta primers. The assay was immunoSEQ multiplex PCR, and TCRdb's table has in-frame clones only and misses some. The table has 310,000 or so clones, roughly 90% seen once. Source material: PBMCs. The sequence derives from a woman aged 18-29 years in good health and CMV-seronegative. V is TRBV11-3 and J is TRBJ2-7; 8 bases are shared with TRBD1. The CDR3 region has the DNA TGTGCCAGCAGCCAACAGGGGGCCTACGAGCAGTACTTC. Its protein product is CASSQQGAYEQYF.